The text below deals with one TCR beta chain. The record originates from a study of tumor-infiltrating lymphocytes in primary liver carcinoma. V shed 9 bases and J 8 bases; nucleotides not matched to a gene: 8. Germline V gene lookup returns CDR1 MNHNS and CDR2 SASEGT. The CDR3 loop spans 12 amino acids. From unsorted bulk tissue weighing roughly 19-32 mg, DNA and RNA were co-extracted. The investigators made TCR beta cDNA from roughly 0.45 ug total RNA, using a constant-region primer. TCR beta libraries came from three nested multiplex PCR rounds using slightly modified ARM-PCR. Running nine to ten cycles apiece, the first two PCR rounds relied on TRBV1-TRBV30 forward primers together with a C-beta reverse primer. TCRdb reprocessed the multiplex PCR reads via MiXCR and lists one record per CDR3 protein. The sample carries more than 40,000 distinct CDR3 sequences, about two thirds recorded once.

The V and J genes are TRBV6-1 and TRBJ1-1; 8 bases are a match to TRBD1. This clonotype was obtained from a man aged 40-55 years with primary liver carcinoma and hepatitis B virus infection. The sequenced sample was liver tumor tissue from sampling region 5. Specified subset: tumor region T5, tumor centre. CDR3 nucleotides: TGTGCCAGTTCGGGACAGGTACTCGAAGCTTTCTTT. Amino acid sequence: CASSGQVLEAFF.